A single sample is the source of the 31 T cell receptor beta chains below, sequenced in a study of naive and memory T cell subsets. An equimolar mix of two oligonucleotides served as the beta constant-region primer for TRBC1 and TRBC2. Ligated cDNA was amplified by four rounds of PCR with nested alpha and beta constant-region primers and SP2. TCRdb ran MiXCR on the UMI-ligation and nested PCR reads and lists one entry per CDR3 protein. Here the sample spans approximately 80,000 distinct CDR3 sequences, 9% to 9.5% being singletons. Material for sequencing was naive CD8+ T cells from blood. The receptors derive from a human donor in good health.

This clonotype has ten or more counts. The chain combines TRBV9 with TRBJ1-2; 7 bases are shared with TRBD1. This CDR3 contains 17 residues. Per germline, CDR1 SGDLS and CDR2 YYNGEE. The V and J ends lost 0 bases and 4 bases, in that order; junction bases with no gene match: 12. CDR3 residues: CASSVVGQGDGSYGYTF. CDR3 DNA: TGTGCCAGCAGCGTAGTAGGGCAGGGGGACGGGAGCTATGGCTACACCTTC.

Regarding this clonotype: A much larger clonotype is one base distant, so this may be a read error. This chain connects TRBV6-5 to TRBJ2-5; 10 nucleotides line up with TRBD1. Germline CDR1 MNHEY, CDR2 SVGAGI. J was trimmed by 4 bases and V by 5 bases; bases with no gene match: 7. This CDR3 has 15 amino acids. The CDR3 DNA sequence: TGTGCCAGCAGTGCGACAGGGGGCAGAGTAGAGACCCAGTACTTC. Residues: CASSATGGRVETQYF.

This clonotype was counted a few times. The V and J genes are TRBV12-3 or TRBV12-4 and TRBJ2-3; 10 bases are shared with TRBD2. V was pared by 2 bases and J by 5 bases, with 4 bases of the junction left unmatched. This CDR3 comprises 15 residues. CDR3 amino acids: CASSLQREGVDTQYF. CDR3 coding DNA: TGTGCCAGCAGTTTACAGCGGGAGGGTGTAGATACGCAGTATTTT.

V is TRBV7-9 and J is TRBJ2-2; D is possibly TRBD1 (6 bases). This CDR3 is 14 amino acids long. Trimming pared 2 bases from V and 7 bases from J, leaving 11 bases between. Germline V gene data show CDR1 as SEHNR and CDR2 as FQNEAQ (reference sequence). The CDR3 DNA reads TGTGCCAGCAGCTTAACAGGGAGTGGCGGGGAGCTGTTTTTT. This sequence encodes CASSLTGSGGELFF.

The V gene is TRBV27, the J gene TRBJ2-1; possibly TRBD1 for D (5 bases). The CDR3 is 13 amino acids. Trimming pared 3 bases from V and 3 bases from J, leaving 6 bases between. Germline V lookup: CDR1 MNHEY, CDR2 SMNVEV (reference sequence). CDR3 sequence reads: CASSFQGYNEQFF. CDR3 bases: TGTGCCAGCAGTTTCCAGGGCTACAATGAGCAGTTCTTC.

Many counts were recorded for this clonotype. The V gene is TRBV21-1, the J gene TRBJ1-5; TRBD1, as called in the table, went unchecked against the DNA. TRBV21-1 is classified as a pseudogene. There are 18 residues in the CDR3. The CDR3 here is CASIPGQGHIHSNQPQHF. CDR3 bases: TGTGCCAGCATTCCGGGACAGGGCCACATCCATAGCAATCAGCCCCAGCATTTT.

The V call is TRBV6-2 or TRBV6-3, the J call TRBJ2-3; D call uncertain. The CDR3 is made up of 11 amino acids. Deletions cut 6 bases from V and 8 bases from J, with 9 bases between. CDR1 is MNHEY and CDR2 is SVGEGT in the germline V gene. CDR3 nucleotides: TGTGCCAGCAGCGACTTCCTTACGCAGTATTTT. Translating gives CASSDFLTQYF.

This clonotype showed up many times. V gene TRBV10-3 combines with J gene TRBJ1-1, with a tentative D call TRBD1 (5 bases). Between the trimmed V and J ends, which lost 2 bases and 5 bases, there was a span of 15 bases. Germline CDR1 is ENHRY and CDR2 is SYGVKD. The CDR3 is 15 amino acids. The CDR3 DNA reads as TGTGCCATCAGTGAGCCAGAAGCGGAGGGGACTGAAGCTTTCTTT. Translation gives CAISEPEAEGTEAFF.

This clonotype was counted many times. The chain couples TRBV7-6 to TRBJ2-3; 15 bases agree with TRBD2. This CDR3 is 17 amino acids long. V shed 5 bases and J 1 base; nucleotides not matched to a gene: 4. The germline gives CDR1 SGHVS, CDR2 FNYEAQ. CDR3 sequence reads: CASSPRTSGRGTDTQYF. CDR3 nucleotides: TGTGCCAGCAGCCCAAGGACTAGCGGGAGGGGCACAGATACGCAGTATTTT.

This clonotype was counted many times. This chain uses TRBV28 with TRBJ2-4, with 7 bases lining up with TRBD1. This CDR3 comprises 13 residues. Germline V lookup: CDR1 MDHEN, CDR2 SYDVKM. DNA for the CDR3: TGTGCGCACCGGGACAGCTCCTCAAACATTCAGTACTTC. Translating gives CAHRDSSSNIQYF.

This clonotype was recorded a few times. V usage is TRBV15 and J usage is TRBJ1-4; D perhaps matches TRBD1 (6 bases). Germline CDR1 and CDR2: LNHNV and YYDKDF (reference sequence). V lost 4 bases and J lost 5, with 14 bases in between. CDR3 length: 15 amino acids. The CDR3 region is CATSTTTGENEKLFF. DNA for the CDR3: TGTGCCACCAGCACTACGACAGGAGAAAATGAAAAACTGTTTTTT.

This chain joins TRBV7-9 and TRBJ2-1; 7 bases map to TRBD2. CDR1 and CDR2 from the germline V gene are SEHNR and FQNEAQ (reference sequence). J lost 2 bases, V lost 5 bases, and 9 bases had no gene match. This CDR3 has 16 residues. CDR3 region: CASSPLEGRAYNEQFF. CDR3 coding DNA: TGTGCCAGCAGCCCCCTAGAGGGGAGGGCCTACAATGAGCAGTTCTTC.

The chain uses TRBV20-1 and TRBJ2-3; 7 bases align to TRBD1. V lost 5 bases to trimming and J lost 0 bases; unmatched junction nucleotides: 14. The CDR3 is made up of 17 amino acids. Germline lookup yields CDR1 DFQATT and CDR2 SNEGSKA (reference sequence). The CDR3 region is CSAPNTRQGTSTDTQYF. The CDR3 region has the DNA TGCAGTGCTCCGAACACAAGACAGGGTACTAGCACAGATACGCAGTATTTT.

This clonotype was counted only a few times. As DNA, the CDR3 is TGTGCCAGCAGTGGCGCTAGCGGGAGGTACGAGCAGTACTTC. Protein sequence: CASSGASGRYEQYF. This chain joins TRBV27 and TRBJ2-7; 11 bases map to TRBD2. Germline CDR1 MNHEY, CDR2 SMNVEV (reference sequence). There are 14 residues in the CDR3. Unmatched junction bases numbered 4, after V lost 5 bases and J lost 4 bases.

CDR3 in amino acids: CASSYAREYEQYF. The CDR3 coding sequence is TGTGCCAGCAGTTACGCCAGGGAGTACGAGCAGTACTTC. The chain joins TRBV6-2 or TRBV6-3 to TRBJ2-7; D possibly uses TRBD1 or TRBD2 (5 bases each). Trimming pared 2 bases from V and 4 bases from J, leaving 9 bases between. Germline CDR1 is MNHEY and CDR2 is SVGEGT. The CDR3 sequence is 13 residues long.

The chain employs TRBV29-1 and TRBJ2-1; 8 bases align to TRBD2. V shed 1 base, J shed 7 bases, and the junction held 3 bases outside the gene matches. CDR3 length: 13 amino acids. Germline V gene data show CDR1 as SQVTM and CDR2 as ANQGSEA. DNA of the CDR3: TGCAGCGTTGAAGGCCGGGAGGGGAATGAGCAGTTCTTC. Translating gives CSVEGREGNEQFF.

This clonotype was detected a few times. This chain joins TRBV5-1 and TRBJ1-1; TRBD1 agrees at 8 bases. J gave up 3 bases and V 6 bases, and 7 bases lay outside the gene matches. CDR3 size: 14 residues. CDR1 SGHRS and CDR2 YFSETQ come from the germline V gene. DNA for the CDR3: TGCGCCAGCACCTCCACAGGGGGGTACACTGAAGCTTTCTTT. This codes for CASTSTGGYTEAFF. Filled out from reference TRBV5-1 and TRBJ1-1, the complete variable domain reads KAGVTQTPRYLIKTRGQQVTLSCSPISGHRSVSWYQQTPGQGLQFLFEYFSETQRNKGNFPGRFSGRQFSNSRSEMNVSTLELGDSALYLCASTSTGGYTEAFFGQGTRLTVV.

The table lists this clonotype with a few counts. The J gene is TRBJ2-1, the V gene TRBV20-1, with 8 positions matching TRBD2. The germline V gene has CDR1 DFQATT and CDR2 SNEGSKA (reference sequence). The CDR3 is made up of 15 amino acids. V shed 6 bases, J shed 6 bases, and the junction held 13 bases outside the gene matches. CDR3 amino acids: CSATTLAGSFNEQFF. The CDR3 nucleotides read TGCAGTGCGACGACCTTAGCGGGATCTTTCAATGAGCAGTTCTTC.

This clonotype occurred a few times. Here the CDR3 DNA reads TGTGCCAGCAGCTTTTCCGGGACAGTTTATATCGGGGAGCTGTTTTTT. This gives the protein CASSFSGTVYIGELFF. The V call is TRBV7-2, the J call TRBJ2-2; 7 positions agree with TRBD1. V lost 3 bases, J lost 7 bases, and 11 bases stayed unmatched. This CDR3 contains 16 residues. Looked up from germline, CDR1 is SGHTA and CDR2 is FQGNSA.

This clonotype appeared a few times. The chain is built from TRBV9 and TRBJ2-7; D unclear. The CDR3 has 13 amino acids. The germline V gene encodes CDR1 SGDLS and CDR2 YYNGEE. The V end lost 2 bases, the J end lost 4 bases, and 10 bases lay between the germline ends. CDR3 loop: CASSVGEEYEQYF. Written as DNA, the CDR3 is TGTGCCAGCAGCGTTGGAGAGGAATACGAGCAGTACTTC. Looking up the rest from reference TRBV9 and TRBJ2-7 gives the full variable domain: DSGVTQTPKHLITATGQRVTLRCSPRSGDLSVYWYQQSLDQGLQFLIQYYNGEERAKGNILERFSAQQFPDLHSELNLSSLELGDSALYFCASSVGEEYEQYFGPGTRLTVT.

The V gene is TRBV7-9, the J gene TRBJ2-7; 8 positions match TRBD2. Trimming cost V 5 bases and J 3 bases; bases outside gene matches: 6. Per the germline V gene, CDR1 is SEHNR and CDR2 is FQNEAQ (reference sequence). The CDR3 totals 14 residues. The CDR3, as DNA: TGTGCCAGCAGCCTCGGGGGGGGATACTACGAGCAGTACTTC. Its translation: CASSLGGGYYEQYF. The entire variable domain, with the rest obtained from reference TRBV7-9 and TRBJ2-7, is as follows: DTGVSQNPRHKITKRGQNVTFRCDPISEHNRLYWYRQTLGQGPEFLTYFQNEAQLEKSRLLSDRFSAERPKGSFSTLEIQRTEQGDSAMYLCASSLGGGYYEQYFGPGTRLTVT.

Comment on this clonotype: A much larger clone sits a single nucleotide away, making a read error possible. The V call is TRBV7-9, the J call TRBJ2-3; D remains ambiguous. The germline gives CDR1 SEHNR, CDR2 FQNEAQ (reference sequence). The ends were cut back, 6 bases at V and 0 bases at J, with 4 bases in the middle. CDR3 length equals 12 residues. CDR3 sequence: CASRTSTDTQYF. The CDR3 DNA reads as TGTGCCAGCAGAACTAGCACAGATACGCAGTATTTT.

The chain links TRBV2 to TRBJ2-7; D gene uncertain. The CDR3 has 12 amino acids. CDR1 and CDR2 (germline): SNHLY, FYNNEI. The V end was cut by 8 bases, the J end by 4 bases, with 12 bases between. DNA of the CDR3: TGTGCCAGCGTGCGTGGCCAATACGAGCAGTACTTC. Protein sequence: CASVRGQYEQYF.

The gene calls are TRBV5-6 and TRBJ2-1; D gene unclear. Germline CDR1 SGHDT, CDR2 YYEEEE. V was shortened by 7 bases and J by 0 bases, with 8 bases between the two germline ends. The CDR3 is made up of 13 amino acids. CDR3 nucleotides: TGTGCCAGCGGTCTGAGCTCCTACAATGAGCAGTTCTTC. Translating it yields CASGLSSYNEQFF.

This clonotype was observed a few times. V and J are TRBV14 and TRBJ1-5, with 7 bases matching TRBD1. The CDR3 length is 19 residues. Germline V gene data show CDR1 as SGHDN and CDR2 as FVKESK. Germline trimming cut 3 bases from V and 3 bases from J; bases unmatched to any gene: 17. CDR3 protein: CASSHFRDSLYTYNQPQHF. The CDR3, as DNA: TGTGCCAGCAGCCATTTCAGGGACAGCCTCTACACCTACAATCAGCCCCAGCATTTT.

On this clonotype itself: At one boundary the junction diverges from the germline segment, which might be a read error. The chain uses TRBV6-2 or TRBV6-3 and TRBJ2-3, with 13 bases lining up with TRBD2. CDR1 and CDR2 (germline): MNHEY, SVGEGT. The CDR3 has 14 amino acids. CDR3 loop: CASSPGTSGTTQCF. CDR3 sequence (DNA): TGTGCCAGCAGCCCCGGGACTAGCGGGACAACTCAGTGTTTT.

This clonotype has a count of ten or more. As DNA, the CDR3 is TGCAGTGCTGAAGGGGACAGAGATTATGAAGCTTTCTTT. It encodes CSAEGDRDYEAFF. The chain has TRBV20-1 and TRBJ1-1; 7 positions agree with TRBD1. After removal of 5 bases from V and 7 bases from J, the junction contained 10 bases not matched to a gene. The CDR3 runs 13 residues. Germline V gene sequence: CDR1 DFQATT, CDR2 SNEGSKA (reference sequence).

The J gene is TRBJ2-2, the V gene TRBV5-4, with 9 bases identical to TRBD2. After removal of 2 bases from V and 1 base from J, the junction contained 3 bases not matched to a gene. The CDR3 is 16 amino acids. Per the germline V gene, CDR1 is SGHNT and CDR2 is YYREEE (reference sequence). This CDR3 is CASSFKREVNTGELFF. In DNA, the CDR3 is TGTGCCAGCAGCTTTAAGCGGGAGGTGAACACCGGGGAGCTGTTTTTT. Full variable domain (missing parts from reference TRBV5-4 and TRBJ2-2): ETGVTQSPTHLIKTRGQQVTLRCSSQSGHNTVSWYQQALGQGPQFIFQYYREEENGRGNFPPRFSGLQFPNYSSELNVNALELDDSALYLCASSFKREVNTGELFFGEGSRLTVL.

This sequence joins TRBV6-1 and TRBJ2-7; the match to TRBD2 covers 8 bases. Germline assignment: CDR1 MNHNS and CDR2 SASEGT. This CDR3 spans 17 amino acids. Trimming cost V 3 bases and J 2 bases; bases outside gene matches: 12. The CDR3 DNA follows: TGTGCCAGCAGTGAGCGGCGGGGTAGCGGGAATACCTACGAGCAGTACTTC. As protein: CASSERRGSGNTYEQYF.

The chain couples TRBV27 to TRBJ2-7; TRBD2 aligns across 7 bases. The CDR3 loop spans 16 amino acids. V shed 1 base and J 3 bases; nucleotides not matched to a gene: 9. Per the germline V gene, CDR1 is MNHEY and CDR2 is SMNVEV (reference sequence). CDR3 in DNA: TGTGCCAGCAGTTTATTCGGCTCTTCGGGGGGCTACGAGCAGTACTTC. This sequence encodes CASSLFGSSGGYEQYF.

This clonotype was counted many times. V is TRBV29-1 and J is TRBJ1-3; no clear D gene. This CDR3 is 16 amino acids long. Trimming shortened V by 1 base and J by 0 bases, and 13 bases separated the two germline ends. Germline-derived CDR1 and CDR2 are SQVTM and ANQGSEA. In DNA form, the CDR3 reads TGCAGCGTTGAAGGCCCCCCAGAGAGCTCTGGAAACACCATATATTTT. Translated: CSVEGPPESSGNTIYF.